This entry lists 32 T cell receptor beta chains sequenced from one sample in a study of identical twins. TCRdb independently ran MiXCR on the 5' RACE reads; one entry per CDR3 protein. Of approximately 700,000 distinct CDR3 sequences listed, around 6.1% were seen once; the top ten hold roughly 2%. The material sequenced was naive T cells sorted from blood. The receptor set was obtained from a young man in good health.

This chain links TRBV18 with TRBJ2-7; a weak D match, TRBD1 (6 bases). Germline CDR1 is KGHSH and CDR2 is LQKENI. Trimming took 2 bases from V and 5 from J, leaving 13 bases between them. The CDR3 runs to 14 residues. The CDR3 DNA reads TGTGCCAGCTCACCAACAGGGTACGGGCACGAGCAGTACGTC. Translation gives CASSPTGYGHEQYV.

The chain links TRBV11-2 to TRBJ2-1, with 7 bases lining up with TRBD1. The germline V gene has CDR1 SGHAT and CDR2 FQNNGV. The CDR3 has 14 amino acids. The ends lost 5 bases at V and 1 base at J; junction bases unmatched: 2. The CDR3 loop is CASSVTGSYNEQFF. DNA for the CDR3: TGTGCCAGCAGCGTGACAGGGTCCTACAATGAGCAGTTCTTC. The full variable domain, with the rest looked up from reference TRBV11-2 and TRBJ2-1, is EAGVAQSPRYKIIEKRQSVAFWCNPISGHATLYWYQQILGQGPKLLIQFQNNGVVDDSQLPKDRFSAERLKGVDSTLKIQPAKLEDSAVYLCASSVTGSYNEQFFGPGTRLTVL.

The sample holds many counts of this clonotype. V usage is TRBV12-3 or TRBV12-4 and J usage is TRBJ1-6, with 7 bases aligning to TRBD1. The length of the CDR3 is 16 residues. Trimming at V came to 3 bases and at J to 7 bases, leaving 9 bases not matched to a gene. Written as DNA, the CDR3 is TGTGCCAGCAGTTTGTTGGGACAGCAAAAAAATTCACCCCTCCACTTT. It translates to CASSLLGQQKNSPLHF.

This clonotype was found many times. The chain is built from TRBV11-2 and TRBJ2-2; D perhaps matches TRBD2 (6 bases). The germline gives CDR1 SGHAT, CDR2 FQNNGV. The CDR3 consists of 17 residues. Trimming stripped 6 bases from V and 4 bases from J, with 21 bases between. The CDR3 reads CASSFTELARGTGELFF. The CDR3 DNA follows: TGTGCCAGCAGTTTTACGGAGCTAGCGAGGGGCACCGGGGAGCTGTTTTTT.

The genes are TRBV7-3 and TRBJ2-1, with 7 bases fitting TRBD2. CDR3 size: 15 residues. The germline V gene has CDR1 SGHTA and CDR2 FQGTGA. J was trimmed by 4 bases and V by 5 bases; bases with no gene match: 8. The CDR3 sequence is CASSPSGGVYNEQFF. For the CDR3, the DNA is TGTGCCAGCAGCCCCAGTGGGGGGGTTTACAATGAGCAGTTCTTC.

V and J are TRBV30 and TRBJ2-5; possible D gene TRBD2, 6 bases. This CDR3 comprises 15 residues. The germline V gene has CDR1 GTSNPN and CDR2 SVGIG (reference sequence). V lost 0 bases and J lost 2, with 13 bases in between. The DNA of the CDR3 is TGTGCCTGGAGTGTACGGGGGAGACTACAAGAGACCCAGTACTTC. Translated: CAWSVRGRLQETQYF.

The chain carries TRBV29-1 and TRBJ1-3; D unresolved. The V end was cut by 4 bases, the J end by 2 bases, with 12 bases between. This CDR3 has 14 amino acids. CDR1 and CDR2 (germline): SQVTM, ANQGSEA. The CDR3 protein is CSVVTGTAGNTIYF. In DNA form, the CDR3 reads TGCAGCGTTGTAACGGGAACAGCTGGAAACACCATATATTTT.

This chain joins TRBV7-6 and TRBJ1-1; D remains unclear. The length of the CDR3 is 15 residues. Germline loops: CDR1 SGHVS, CDR2 FNYEAQ. The V and J ends lost 0 bases and 1 base respectively, with 9 bases between them. The CDR3 sequence: CASSLALGGNTEAFF. The CDR3 DNA follows: TGTGCCAGCAGCTTAGCCCTCGGCGGGAACACTGAAGCTTTCTTT.

The V call is TRBV12-3 or TRBV12-4, the J call TRBJ2-4, with TRBD1 as a possible D gene (6 bases). The CDR3 is made up of 14 amino acids. Trimming left V 6 bases short and J 7 bases short, with 16 bases between. The CDR3 protein is CASRPSGQTNIQYF. The CDR3 DNA reads as TGTGCCAGCAGACCATCGGGACAAACCAACATTCAGTACTTC.

This rearrangement joins TRBV29-1 to TRBJ2-3, with D possibly being TRBD1 (5 bases). V gave up 7 bases and J gave up 2 bases, with 13 bases separating them. CDR3 size: 13 residues. CDR1 SQVTM and CDR2 ANQGSEA come from the germline V gene. CDR3 coding DNA: TGCAGCGCCGCCCAGGACAACACAGATACGCAGTATTTT. Amino acid sequence: CSAAQDNTDTQYF.

This clonotype was counted ten times or more. The chain uses TRBV29-1 and TRBJ2-1, with D perhaps matching TRBD2 (6 bases). The V end lost 4 bases, the J end lost 9 bases, and 13 bases lay between the germline ends. The germline V gene has CDR1 SQVTM and CDR2 ANQGSEA. There are 12 residues in the CDR3. CDR3: CSVVPGGVEQFF. The CDR3 DNA is TGCAGCGTTGTCCCTGGCGGGGTTGAGCAGTTCTTC.

This clonotype was detected only a few times. V is TRBV6-2 or TRBV6-3 and J is TRBJ2-7; D is unresolved. The V end lost 5 bases, the J end lost 0 bases, and 8 bases lay between the germline ends. CDR1 and CDR2 (germline): MNHEY, SVGEGT. The CDR3 sequence is 13 residues long. CDR3 DNA sequence: TGTGCCAGCAGTGAGCCTCCCTCCTACGAGCAGTACTTC. This translates into CASSEPPSYEQYF.

Many counts were recorded for this clonotype. This chain connects TRBV29-1 to TRBJ1-3, with D possibly TRBD1 on 5 matching bases. V lost 4 bases, J lost 1 base, and 8 bases lay in between. The CDR3 totals 13 residues. From germline, CDR1 is SQVTM and CDR2 ANQGSEA. The CDR3 DNA is TGCAGCGTTGGGGGGGAATCTGGAAACACCATATATTTT. Protein: CSVGGESGNTIYF.

This clonotype was seen many times. The chain employs TRBV12-3 or TRBV12-4 and TRBJ1-5, with D possibly TRBD1 on 5 matching bases. The CDR3 consists of 14 residues. V was pared by 5 bases and J by 4 bases, with 12 bases between. The CDR3 coding sequence is TGTGCCAGCAGTCAGACAGTGGCTAATCAGCCCCAGCATTTT. This codes for CASSQTVANQPQHF.

The J gene is TRBJ2-3, the V gene TRBV20-1; 11 bases are a match to TRBD2. This CDR3 spans 17 amino acids. Germline V gene data show CDR1 as DFQATT and CDR2 as SNEGSKA (reference sequence). V lost 5 bases to trimming and J lost 4 bases; unmatched junction nucleotides: 14. The CDR3 loop reads CSAPSPLLAGDADTQYF. The CDR3 coding sequence is TGCAGTGCTCCCTCACCGTTACTAGCGGGAGACGCAGATACGCAGTATTTT.

This clonotype was recorded a few times. This rearrangement joins TRBV25-1 to TRBJ2-2; 8 bases fit TRBD2. The germline CDR1 and CDR2 sequences are MGHDK and SYGVNS. This CDR3 has 16 residues. J gave up 6 bases and V 3 bases, and 9 bases lay outside the gene matches. This chain's CDR3 is CASSDPAGERSGELFF. The CDR3 DNA is TGTGCCAGCAGTGACCCAGCGGGAGAGAGGTCCGGGGAGCTGTTTTTT.

This clonotype occurred a few times. The rearrangement uses TRBV6-2 or TRBV6-3 and TRBJ2-1; D is unclear. The CDR3 covers 12 residues. Per the germline V gene, CDR1 is MNHEY and CDR2 is SVGEGT. The germline V and J ends were trimmed by 3 bases and 8 bases, with 8 bases remaining between them. This chain's CDR3 is CASSYQRDEQFF. Here the CDR3 DNA reads TGTGCCAGCAGTTATCAGAGAGATGAGCAGTTCTTC.

There are many counts of this clonotype. The V call is TRBV29-1, the J call TRBJ2-5, with TRBD1 matching over 8 bases. Trimming at V came to 7 bases and at J to 4 bases, leaving 8 bases not matched to a gene. Germline V gene lookup returns CDR1 SQVTM and CDR2 ANQGSEA. The CDR3 spans 13 residues. The CDR3 DNA reads as TGCAGCGGGACAGGGAGATCATCAGAGACCCAGTACTTC. Its translation is CSGTGRSSETQYF. Complete variable domain (other parts from reference TRBV29-1 and TRBJ2-5): SAVISQKPSRDICQRGTSLTIQCQVDSQVTMMFWYRQQPGQSLTLIATANQGSEATYESGFVIDKFPISRPNLTFSTLTVSNMSPEDSSIYLCSGTGRSSETQYFGPGTRLLVL.

In regard to this clonotype: A much larger clone is a single base away; this may be a read error. The rearrangement uses TRBV20-1 and TRBJ2-1, with a possible D match to TRBD2 (7 bases). The CDR3 totals 14 residues. The V gene's germline CDR1 is DFQATT and CDR2 SNEGSKA (reference sequence). As DNA, the CDR3 is TGCAGTGCTAGGGGGGGGGCCTCCTACAATGAGCAGTTGTTC. The encoded protein is CSARGGASYNEQLF.

This clonotype was recorded at least ten times. In DNA, the CDR3 is TGTGCCAGCAGCTCGGGGGGTGCCTCCTACAATGAGCAGTTCTTC. Amino acid sequence: CASSSGGASYNEQFF. The chain combines TRBV7-2 with TRBJ2-1; TRBD2 agrees at 7 bases. The CDR3 totals 15 residues. V was pared by 4 bases and J by 0 bases, with 3 bases of the junction left unmatched. The germline V gene encodes CDR1 SGHTA and CDR2 FQGNSA.

At least ten counts were recorded for this clonotype. V usage is TRBV7-7 and J usage is TRBJ2-1; tentative D call: TRBD2 (6 bases). Trimming cost V 5 bases and J 2 bases, with 16 bases left between them. The CDR3 loop spans 16 amino acids. CDR1 SSHAT and CDR2 FNYEAQ come from the germline V gene (reference sequence). Here the CDR3 reads CASSLTGTPPYNEQFF. In DNA, the CDR3 is TGTGCCAGCAGCCTTACCGGGACTCCCCCCTACAATGAGCAGTTCTTC.

This clonotype turned up a few times. The rearrangement uses TRBV25-1 and TRBJ2-7; no clear D gene. Per germline, CDR1 MGHDK and CDR2 SYGVNS. The CDR3 has 14 amino acids. The V end was cut by 4 bases, the J end by 0 bases, with 10 bases between. As DNA, the CDR3 is TGTGCCAGCAGTGGAATCCCCAGCTCCTACGAGCAGTACTTC. Amino acid sequence: CASSGIPSSYEQYF.

This clonotype was recorded many times. J is TRBJ2-1 and V is TRBV3-1; the match to TRBD1 covers 9 bases. The germline CDR1 and CDR2 sequences are LGHDT and YNNKEL (reference sequence). The CDR3 contains 15 residues. J lost 8 bases, V lost 4 bases, and 9 bases had no gene match. For the CDR3, the DNA is TGTGCCAGCAGCCTGCCGGGACAGGGATTTGATGAGCAGTTCTTC. Its protein product is CASSLPGQGFDEQFF.

This CDR3 reads CASSLAYAGQGASNSYEQYF. DNA for the CDR3: TGTGCCAGCAGCTTAGCGTATGCGGGACAGGGGGCCTCTAACTCCTACGAGCAGTACTTC. The chain links TRBV7-6 to TRBJ2-7; 12 nucleotides line up with TRBD1. The CDR3 is 20 amino acids. Trimming cost V 0 bases and J 0 bases; bases outside gene matches: 12. Germline CDR1 and CDR2: SGHVS and FNYEAQ.

This sequence joins TRBV18 and TRBJ2-2; 7 nucleotides line up with TRBD2. CDR1 KGHSH and CDR2 LQKENI come from the germline V gene. V lost 3 bases, J lost 3 bases, and 4 bases stayed unmatched. CDR3 length: 15 residues. CDR3 region: CASSPRLADTGELFF. CDR3 DNA: TGTGCCAGCTCACCGAGACTAGCAGACACCGGGGAGCTGTTTTTT.

In its sample, this clonotype was seen many times. V usage is TRBV5-1 and J usage is TRBJ2-1; 10 nucleotides match TRBD2. This CDR3 has 17 amino acids. Looked up from germline, CDR1 is SGHRS and CDR2 is YFSETQ. Trimming cost V 2 bases and J 5 bases; bases outside gene matches: 10. The CDR3: CASSLRASGSIHNEQFF. The DNA of the CDR3 is TGCGCCAGCAGCTTAAGGGCTAGCGGGAGTATCCACAATGAGCAGTTCTTC.

The chain uses TRBV5-1 and TRBJ2-5; 14 nucleotides match TRBD2. The CDR3 consists of 16 residues. The germline gives CDR1 SGHRS, CDR2 YFSETQ. V lost 2 bases to trimming and J lost 5 bases; unmatched junction nucleotides: 5. The CDR3 is CASSFRGLAGEETQYF. The CDR3 nucleotides are TGCGCCAGCAGCTTTCGGGGACTAGCGGGGGAGGAGACCCAGTACTTC.

This clonotype was seen many times. This chain links TRBV28 with TRBJ2-3; 11 bases fit TRBD1. The trim removed 7 bases at V and 4 bases at J, leaving 10 bases unmatched. The CDR3 extends over 16 amino acids. Germline assignment: CDR1 MDHEN and CDR2 SYDVKM. CDR3 residues: CASNSMPGQGADTQYF. As DNA, the CDR3 is TGTGCCAGCAATTCGATGCCGGGACAGGGGGCAGATACGCAGTATTTT.

The chain joins TRBV5-1 to TRBJ2-5, with TRBD2 matching over 10 bases. The CDR3 has 16 amino acids. V was pared by 4 bases and J by 4 bases, with 10 bases of the junction left unmatched. CDR1 SGHRS and CDR2 YFSETQ come from the germline V gene. DNA for the CDR3: TGCGCCAGCAGCATAACCGTAGCGGGAGGTGGAGAGACCCAGTACTTC. Translating it yields CASSITVAGGGETQYF.

The CDR3 here is CASSRVAGELDEQFF. The CDR3 nucleotides read TGTGCCAGCAGCCGCGTCGCGGGAGAGCTCGATGAGCAGTTCTTC. The gene calls are TRBV3-1 and TRBJ2-1; 7 positions agree with TRBD2. The V segment lost 4 bases and the J segment 8 bases; nucleotides outside the gene matches: 11. Looked up from germline, CDR1 is LGHDT and CDR2 is YNNKEL (reference sequence). The CDR3 spans 15 residues.

The chain employs TRBV20-1 and TRBJ2-3; D is possibly TRBD2 (6 bases). Germline-derived CDR1 and CDR2 are DFQATT and SNEGSKA (reference sequence). V lost 4 bases to trimming and J lost 0 bases, with 17 bases between them. The CDR3 length is 16 residues. CDR3 residues: CSANLAIRTSTDTQYF. For the CDR3, the DNA is TGCAGTGCTAATCTAGCGATCCGCACTAGCACAGATACGCAGTATTTT.

Ten or more counts support this clonotype. This chain connects TRBV9 to TRBJ2-3; TRBD1 or TRBD2 may be the D gene (5 bases each). V lost 7 bases, J lost 2 bases, and 17 bases lay in between. The germline gives CDR1 SGDLS, CDR2 YYNGEE. The CDR3 covers 15 residues. The CDR3 DNA reads TGTGCCAGCGGAAATTACAGAGGGGCCACAGATACGCAGTATTTT. This translates into CASGNYRGATDTQYF. Full variable domain (remainder filled in from reference TRBV9 and TRBJ2-3): DSGVTQTPKHLITATGQRVTLRCSPRSGDLSVYWYQQSLDQGLQFLIQYYNGEERAKGNILERFSAQQFPDLHSELNLSSLELGDSALYFCASGNYRGATDTQYFGPGTRLTVL.